This TCR beta chain was sequenced for a study of T cells in Graves' hyperthyroidism and ophthalmopathy. Study-level findings and limits: Model-based prediction identified ophthalmopathy a median 6.5 months prior to its onset.

CDR1 and CDR2 (germline): MNHNS, SASEGT. J was trimmed by 8 bases and V by 7 bases; bases with no gene match: 9. The CDR3 has 13 residues. Many counts were recorded for this clonotype. Its antigen is unknown. The investigators amplified TCR beta CDR3 regions from RNA transcripts. HTBI primers were the set used in a first-round RT-PCR of the TCR CDR3. TCRdb independently ran MiXCR on the multiplex PCR reads; one entry per CDR3 protein. Of about 530,000 distinct CDR3 sequences detected, over 15% appear once; the ten largest clones hold 15% to 20%. The sequenced sample was blood. The clonotype was recovered from a woman aged 18 to 35 with Graves' ophthalmopathy. The V gene is TRBV6-1, the J gene TRBJ1-2; TRBD1 aligns across 8 bases. Here the CDR3 DNA reads TGTGCCAGCACTACCGATCCAGGGGGCGGCTACACCTTC. It codes for CASTTDPGGGYTF.